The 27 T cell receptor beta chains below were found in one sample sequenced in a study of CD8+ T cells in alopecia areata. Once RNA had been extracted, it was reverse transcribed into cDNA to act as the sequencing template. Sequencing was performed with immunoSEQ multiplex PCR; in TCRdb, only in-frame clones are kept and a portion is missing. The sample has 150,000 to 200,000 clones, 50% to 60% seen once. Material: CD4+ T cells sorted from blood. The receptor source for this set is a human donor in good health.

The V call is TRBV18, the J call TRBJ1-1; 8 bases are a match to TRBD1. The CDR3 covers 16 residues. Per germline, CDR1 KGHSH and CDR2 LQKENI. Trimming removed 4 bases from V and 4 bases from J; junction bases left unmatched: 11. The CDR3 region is CASSQRPGQGGTEAFF. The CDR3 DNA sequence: TGTGCCAGCTCACAAAGGCCTGGACAGGGAGGCACTGAAGCTTTCTTT.

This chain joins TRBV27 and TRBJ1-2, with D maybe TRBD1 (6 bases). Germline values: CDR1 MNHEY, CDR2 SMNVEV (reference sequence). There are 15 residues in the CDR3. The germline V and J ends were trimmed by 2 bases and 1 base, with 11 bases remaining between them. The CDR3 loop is CASSLRGGDNYGYTF. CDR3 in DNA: TGTGCCAGCAGTTTACGAGGGGGGGATAACTATGGCTACACCTTC.

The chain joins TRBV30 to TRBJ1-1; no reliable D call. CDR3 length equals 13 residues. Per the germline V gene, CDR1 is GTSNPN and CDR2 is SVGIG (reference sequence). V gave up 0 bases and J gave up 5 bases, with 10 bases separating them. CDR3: CAWSVFLTTEAFF. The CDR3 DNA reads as TGTGCCTGGAGTGTCTTTCTGACAACTGAAGCTTTCTTT.

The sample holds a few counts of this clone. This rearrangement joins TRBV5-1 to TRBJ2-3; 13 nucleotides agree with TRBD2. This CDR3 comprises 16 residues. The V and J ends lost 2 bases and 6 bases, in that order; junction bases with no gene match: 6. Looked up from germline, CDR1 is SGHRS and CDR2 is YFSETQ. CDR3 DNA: TGCGCCAGCAGCTTCGGACTAGCGGGAGTGGGGGATACGCAGTATTTT. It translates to CASSFGLAGVGDTQYF.

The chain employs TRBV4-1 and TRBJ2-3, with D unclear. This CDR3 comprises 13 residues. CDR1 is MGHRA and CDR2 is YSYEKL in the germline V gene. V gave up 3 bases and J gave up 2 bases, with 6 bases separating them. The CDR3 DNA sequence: TGCGCCAGCAGCCAGTCGATCACAGATACGCAGTATTTT. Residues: CASSQSITDTQYF.

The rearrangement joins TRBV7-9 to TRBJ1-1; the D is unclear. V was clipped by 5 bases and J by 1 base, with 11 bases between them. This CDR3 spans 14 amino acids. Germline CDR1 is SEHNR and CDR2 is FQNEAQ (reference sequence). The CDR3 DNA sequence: TGTGCCAGCAGCCAGGACGGACCGAACACTGAAGCTTTCTTT. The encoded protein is CASSQDGPNTEAFF. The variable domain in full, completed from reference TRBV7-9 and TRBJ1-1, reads DTGVSQNPRHKITKRGQNVTFRCDPISEHNRLYWYRQTLGQGPEFLTYFQNEAQLEKSRLLSDRFSAERPKGSFSTLEIQRTEQGDSAMYLCASSQDGPNTEAFFGQGTRLTVV.

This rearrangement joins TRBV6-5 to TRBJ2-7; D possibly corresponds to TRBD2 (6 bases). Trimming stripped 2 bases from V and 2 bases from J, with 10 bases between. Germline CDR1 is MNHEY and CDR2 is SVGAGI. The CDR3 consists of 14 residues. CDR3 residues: CASSYERRAYEQYF. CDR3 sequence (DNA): TGTGCCAGCAGTTACGAACGGAGGGCCTACGAGCAGTACTTC.

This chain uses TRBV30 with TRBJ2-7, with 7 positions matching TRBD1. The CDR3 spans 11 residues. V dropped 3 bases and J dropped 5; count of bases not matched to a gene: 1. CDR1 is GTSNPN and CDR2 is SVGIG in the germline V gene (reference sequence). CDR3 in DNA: TGTGCCTGGAGACAGGGGCACGAGCAGTACTTC. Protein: CAWRQGHEQYF.

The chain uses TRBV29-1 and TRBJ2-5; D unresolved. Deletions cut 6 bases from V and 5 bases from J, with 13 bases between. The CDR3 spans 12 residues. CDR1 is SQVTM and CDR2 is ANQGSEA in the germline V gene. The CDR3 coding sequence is TGCAGCGTGCGGCCGAGCCTGGAGACCCAGTACTTC. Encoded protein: CSVRPSLETQYF.

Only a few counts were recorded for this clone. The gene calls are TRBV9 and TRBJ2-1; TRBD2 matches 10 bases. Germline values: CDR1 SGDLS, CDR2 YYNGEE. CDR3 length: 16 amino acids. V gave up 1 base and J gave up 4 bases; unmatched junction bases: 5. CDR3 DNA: TGTGCCAGCAGCGTATCTAGCGGGAGAGGGTACAATGAGCAGTTCTTC. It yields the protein CASSVSSGRGYNEQFF. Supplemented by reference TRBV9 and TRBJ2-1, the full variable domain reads DSGVTQTPKHLITATGQRVTLRCSPRSGDLSVYWYQQSLDQGLQFLIQYYNGEERAKGNILERFSAQQFPDLHSELNLSSLELGDSALYFCASSVSSGRGYNEQFFGPGTRLTVL.

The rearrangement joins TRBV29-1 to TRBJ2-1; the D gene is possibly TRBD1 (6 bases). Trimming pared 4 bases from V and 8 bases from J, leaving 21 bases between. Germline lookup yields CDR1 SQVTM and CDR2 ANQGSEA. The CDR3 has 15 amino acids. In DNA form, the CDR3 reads TGCAGCGTTGTCCCGGGCTGGGGGCCTGGGGATGAGCAGTTCTTC. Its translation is CSVVPGWGPGDEQFF.

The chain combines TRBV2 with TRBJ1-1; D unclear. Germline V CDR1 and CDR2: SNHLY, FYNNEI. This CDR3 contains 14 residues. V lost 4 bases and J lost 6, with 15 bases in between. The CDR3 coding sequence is TGTGCCAGCAGTGTCCAGCGAAGCGGGTCTGAAGCTTTCTTT. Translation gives CASSVQRSGSEAFF.

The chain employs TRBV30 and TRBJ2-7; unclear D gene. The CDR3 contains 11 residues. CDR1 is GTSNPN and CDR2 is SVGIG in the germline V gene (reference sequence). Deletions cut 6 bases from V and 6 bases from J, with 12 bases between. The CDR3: CACSKQAEQYF. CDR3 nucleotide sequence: TGTGCCTGCTCCAAACAAGCCGAGCAGTACTTC.

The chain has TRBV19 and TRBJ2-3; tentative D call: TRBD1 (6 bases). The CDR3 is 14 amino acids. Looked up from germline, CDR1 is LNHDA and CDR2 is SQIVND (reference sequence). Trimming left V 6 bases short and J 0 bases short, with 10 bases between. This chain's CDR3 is CASSNRVSTDTQYF. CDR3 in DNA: TGTGCCAGTAGCAACAGGGTGAGCACAGATACGCAGTATTTT.

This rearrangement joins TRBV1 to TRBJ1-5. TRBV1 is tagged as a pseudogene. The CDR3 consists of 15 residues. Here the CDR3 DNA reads TGCACCAGCATAAGCACCCGGAATAGCAATCAGCCCCAGCATTTT. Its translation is CTSISTRNSNQPQHF.

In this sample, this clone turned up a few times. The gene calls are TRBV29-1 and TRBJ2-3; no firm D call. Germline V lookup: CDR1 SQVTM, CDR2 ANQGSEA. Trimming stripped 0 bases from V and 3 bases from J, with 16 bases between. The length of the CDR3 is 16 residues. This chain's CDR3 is CSVEDWPPRETDTQYF. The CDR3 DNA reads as TGCAGCGTTGAAGACTGGCCCCCAAGGGAAACAGATACGCAGTATTTT.

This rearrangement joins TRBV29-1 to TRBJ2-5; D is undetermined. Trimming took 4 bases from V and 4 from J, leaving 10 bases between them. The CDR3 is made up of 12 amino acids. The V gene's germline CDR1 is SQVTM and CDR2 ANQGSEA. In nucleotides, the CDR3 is TGCAGCGTTGGGGAACAGTCAGAGACCCAGTACTTC. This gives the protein CSVGEQSETQYF.

The chain's CDR3 is CASSLDVAASSYNEQFF. CDR3 coding DNA: TGTGCCAGCAGCTTAGATGTAGCCGCGAGCTCCTACAATGAGCAGTTCTTC. This sequence joins TRBV7-6 and TRBJ2-1; D remains ambiguous. This CDR3 has 17 amino acids. Germline assignment: CDR1 SGHVS and CDR2 FNYEAQ. Trimming shortened V by 1 base and J by 0 bases, and 13 bases separated the two germline ends.

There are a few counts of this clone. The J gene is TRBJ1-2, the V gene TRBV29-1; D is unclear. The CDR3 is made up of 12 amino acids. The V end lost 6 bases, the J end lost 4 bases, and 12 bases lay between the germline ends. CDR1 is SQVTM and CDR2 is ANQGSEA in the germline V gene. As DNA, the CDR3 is TGCAGCGTCGGCTGGTCCTTCTATGGCTACACCTTC. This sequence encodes CSVGWSFYGYTF.

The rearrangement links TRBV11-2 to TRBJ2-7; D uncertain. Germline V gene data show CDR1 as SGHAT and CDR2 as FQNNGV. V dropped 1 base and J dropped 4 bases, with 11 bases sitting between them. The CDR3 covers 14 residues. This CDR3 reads CASSLGHSLYEQYF. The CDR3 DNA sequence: TGTGCCAGCAGCTTAGGGCACAGCCTGTACGAGCAGTACTTC.

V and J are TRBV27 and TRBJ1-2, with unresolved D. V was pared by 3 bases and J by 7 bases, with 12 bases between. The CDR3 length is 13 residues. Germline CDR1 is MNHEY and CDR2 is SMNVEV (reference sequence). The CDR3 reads CASSFGGVGGYTF. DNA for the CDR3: TGTGCCAGCAGTTTCGGCGGGGTTGGTGGCTACACCTTC.

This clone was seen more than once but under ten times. The DNA of the CDR3 is TGTGCCAGCAGCCTAAAAGGGGGGGCAGATACGCAGTATTTT. It yields the protein CASSLKGGADTQYF. This rearrangement joins TRBV5-4 to TRBJ2-3, with D perhaps matching TRBD2 (7 bases). Germline values: CDR1 SGHNT, CDR2 YYREEE (reference sequence). Trimming cost V 4 bases and J 4 bases, with 13 bases left between them. The CDR3 totals 14 residues. The full variable domain, its missing parts supplied by reference TRBV5-4 and TRBJ2-3, is ETGVTQSPTHLIKTRGQQVTLRCSSQSGHNTVSWYQQALGQGPQFIFQYYREEENGRGNFPPRFSGLQFPNYSSELNVNALELDDSALYLCASSLKGGADTQYFGPGTRLTVL.

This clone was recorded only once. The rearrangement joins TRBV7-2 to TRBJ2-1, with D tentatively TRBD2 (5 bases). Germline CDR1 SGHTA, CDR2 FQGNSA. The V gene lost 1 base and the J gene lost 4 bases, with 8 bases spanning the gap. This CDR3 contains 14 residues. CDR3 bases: TGTGCCAGCAGCTTAGAGTCGGGATACAATGAGCAGTTCTTC. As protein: CASSLESGYNEQFF.

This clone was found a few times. DNA of the CDR3: TGTGCCAGCAGTTCCGACAGGGGGCCCTACGAGCAGTACTTC. This gives the protein CASSSDRGPYEQYF. V is TRBV27 and J is TRBJ2-7, with TRBD1 matching 10 bases. Germline CDR1 and CDR2: MNHEY and SMNVEV (reference sequence). V gave up 4 bases and J gave up 2 bases; unmatched junction bases: 2. The CDR3 loop spans 14 amino acids.

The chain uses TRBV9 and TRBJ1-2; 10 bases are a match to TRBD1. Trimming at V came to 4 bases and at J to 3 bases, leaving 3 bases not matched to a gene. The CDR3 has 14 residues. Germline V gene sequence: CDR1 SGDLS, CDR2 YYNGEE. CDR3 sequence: CASSFGTGDYGYTF. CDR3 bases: TGTGCCAGCAGCTTCGGGACAGGGGACTATGGCTACACCTTC.

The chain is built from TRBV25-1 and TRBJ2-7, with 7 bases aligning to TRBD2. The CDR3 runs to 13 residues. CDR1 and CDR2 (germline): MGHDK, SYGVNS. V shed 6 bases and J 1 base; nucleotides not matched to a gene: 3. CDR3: CASRGRVSYEQYF. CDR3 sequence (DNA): TGTGCCAGCAGAGGGAGGGTGTCCTACGAGCAGTACTTC.

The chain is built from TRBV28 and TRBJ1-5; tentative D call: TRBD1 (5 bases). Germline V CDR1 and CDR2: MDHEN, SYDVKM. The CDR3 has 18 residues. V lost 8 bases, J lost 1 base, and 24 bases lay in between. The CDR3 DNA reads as TGTGCCAGCTTTAGCGGGGGGTCAGGGCGGGAAAGCAATCAGCCCCAGCATTTT. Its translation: CASFSGGSGRESNQPQHF.